Listed here is a single T cell receptor beta chain. What it binds is not known. V lost 7 bases, J lost 3 bases, and 8 bases stayed unmatched. CDR1 and CDR2 (germline): LNHDA, SQIVND (reference sequence). This CDR3 is 15 amino acids long. The source of the sample is a study of shared clonotypes between healthy human individuals. Clones were read by immunoSEQ multiplex PCR, and TCRdb kept only the in-frame ones, dropping some. The sample yields millions of clones, about 92% seen once. It was CD45RO-negative cells, positively selected for CCR7, that made up naive CD8 cells, with terminally differentiated effector memory CD45RA+ cells excluded. Regarding the study as a whole: Memory subsets generally showed lower estimated richness than naive subsets.

The rearrangement uses TRBV19 and TRBJ1-5; the match to TRBD1 covers 8 bases. The source of this sequence is a man between 18 and 35 years old in good health. Some clones in this sample may be carry-over from other donors' samples. Source material: naive CD8+ T cells from PBMCs. This CDR3 reads CASNFGRGLNQPQHF. In DNA form, the CDR3 reads TGTGCCAGTAATTTCGGCAGGGGGCTCAATCAGCCCCAGCATTTT.